These 2 T cell receptor beta chains were sequenced from one sample in a study of cytomegalovirus exposure and HLA in healthy donors. Researchers ran the PCR with 60 Vbeta and 13 Jbeta primers. The assay was immunoSEQ multiplex PCR, and TCRdb's table has in-frame clones only and misses some. The data hold over 150,000 clones, with roughly three quarters observed a single time. Sequencing was performed on PBMCs. The receptors stem from a man aged 25 to 45 in good health and CMV-seropositive.

The V call is TRBV5-3, the J call TRBJ2-7; tentatively, D is TRBD1 (5 bases). TRBV5-3 is an open reading frame, and its role is uncertain. The V end lost 0 bases, the J end lost 0 bases, and 13 bases lay between the germline ends. CDR3 size: 16 residues. The DNA of the CDR3 is TGTGCCAGAAGCTTGGTGGGGCAGCCGAACTCCTACGAGCAGTACTTC. Protein sequence: CARSLVGQPNSYEQYF.

The chain combines TRBV28 with TRBJ1-2; D not resolved. V lost 10 bases, J lost 4 bases, and 28 bases lay in between. Germline V CDR1 and CDR2: MDHEN, SYDVKM. This CDR3 has 17 residues. CDR3 DNA: TGTGCCACCGTACCACAGAGAGGAGGGCTTCTCCTCTATGGCTACACCTTC. It specifies CATVPQRGGLLLYGYTF.